This T cell receptor beta chain was captured in a study of technical replicates of blood from several donors. CDR1 and CDR2 from the germline V gene are SQVTM and ANQGSEA. The V gene lost 1 base and the J gene lost 0 bases, with 7 bases spanning the gap. The CDR3 contains 13 residues. The repertoire was sequenced with immunoSEQ multiplex PCR; TCRdb's copy has only in-frame clones and lacks some. The sample consists of some 82,000 clones, over 90% of them appearing once. This clonotype originated in a human donor in good health. The genes are TRBV29-1 and TRBJ2-7; no definite D call. The material sequenced was T cells isolated from PBMCs. CDR3 sequence (DNA): TGCAGCGTTGAAGCAGGCAGCTCCTACGAGCAGTACTTC. It specifies CSVEAGSSYEQYF.